This T cell receptor (beta chain) was observed in a study of CD8 T cells in Susac syndrome. High-throughput TCR beta sequencing covered peripheral CD8+ and CD4+ T cells. Negative isolation was used for CD8+ and CD4+ T cells and FACS enrichment for TEMRA cells. RNA, at 0.5 to 1 ug, was reverse transcribed with random hexamers. TCRdb ran MiXCR on the immunoSEQ multiplex PCR reads and lists one entry per CDR3 protein. The data show some 110,000 distinct CDR3 sequences, with around 92% seen just once and around 0.085% held by the top ten. The sequence was obtained from a human donor with multiple sclerosis. Sequencing was done on a sample of CD4+ T cells from PBMCs.

In nucleotides, the CDR3 is TGTGCCAGCAGTGACTCGCAGGGCACAGATACGCAGTATTTT. This translates into CASSDSQGTDTQYF. The chain employs TRBV6-4 and TRBJ2-3; D remains unclear. The length of the CDR3 is 14 residues. Germline V lookup: CDR1 MRHNA, CDR2 SNTAGT. V gave up 0 bases and J gave up 1 base, with 5 bases separating them.